The clone carrying this T cell receptor beta chain was seen a few times. Authors' processing steps: Researchers report that nucleated cell counts were estimated from reference gene primer amplification. The data were produced by immunoSEQ multiplex PCR, yet TCRdb's version contains in-frame clones alone and is incomplete. The D gene and trimming were derived from the DNA, and the V and J assignments and clone size from that table. In the table there are about 140,000 clones, 70% to 85% of which are singletons. The sample originates from a study of blood T cell repertoires in COVID-19. The sequenced sample consisted of peripheral blood. The receptor was derived from a man in his 60s with active or convalescent COVID-19.

CDR3: CASSPSETGAGYTF. CDR3 nucleotides: TGTGCCAGCAGTCCCAGCGAGACAGGGGCCGGCTACACCTTC. The V and J genes are TRBV6-5 and TRBJ1-2, with TRBD1 identical over 8 bases. The CDR3 is 14 amino acids. CDR1 MNHEY and CDR2 SVGAGI come from the germline V gene. V was pared by 5 bases and J by 8 bases, with 10 bases of the junction left unmatched.